What follows are 12 T cell receptor beta chains derived from one specimen sequenced in a study of cytomegalovirus exposure and HLA in healthy donors. In the PCR, 60 Vbeta and 13 Jbeta primers were used. Only in-frame clones appear in the TCRdb table, and some are missing; sequencing was by immunoSEQ multiplex PCR. The sample includes under 150,000 clones, about two thirds of them seen just once. Sequencing used PBMCs. Receptors originate from a man aged 55 to 70 in good health and CMV-seronegative.

The chain recombines TRBV5-4 with TRBJ1-2; TRBD1 might be the D (5 bases). The CDR3 runs to 13 residues. Between the trimmed V and J ends, which lost 4 bases and 4 bases, there was a span of 11 bases. Germline V gene lookup returns CDR1 SGHNT and CDR2 YYREEE (reference sequence). CDR3 bases: TGTGCCAGCAGCCCCGGGGGGGTCTATGGCTACACCTTC. Translated, it gives CASSPGGVYGYTF.

In this sample, this clone turned up a few times. V and J are TRBV30 and TRBJ1-5, with D tentatively TRBD1 (6 bases). The germline V and J ends were trimmed by 0 bases and 5 bases, with 11 bases remaining between them. Germline V gene data show CDR1 as GTSNPN and CDR2 as SVGIG (reference sequence). CDR3 length: 14 amino acids. As DNA, the CDR3 is TGTGCCTGGAGTGTAGGCAGGGGCGATCAGCCCCAGCATTTT. Amino acid sequence: CAWSVGRGDQPQHF.

The count of this clone is one. The chain is built from TRBV7-9 and TRBJ1-5; D is unclear. CDR3 length equals 13 residues. Germline V lookup: CDR1 SEHNR, CDR2 FQNEAQ (reference sequence). Trimming pared 5 bases from V and 6 bases from J, leaving 11 bases between. The CDR3 nucleotides read TGTGCCAGCAGCCCCGACGGGATTCAGCCCCAGCATTTT. It is translated as CASSPDGIQPQHF.

V is TRBV27 and J is TRBJ1-2; TRBD1 aligns across 8 bases. Germline lookup yields CDR1 MNHEY and CDR2 SMNVEV (reference sequence). V lost 4 bases to trimming and J lost 3 bases; unmatched junction nucleotides: 7. The CDR3 consists of 15 residues. Written as DNA, the CDR3 is TGTGCCAGCAGTTCCTCCCCACAGGGGGACTATGGCTACACCTTC. Residues: CASSSSPQGDYGYTF.

The chain carries TRBV5-4 and TRBJ2-7; 10 nucleotides agree with TRBD2. This CDR3 region has 14 residues. In germline, CDR1 is SGHNT, CDR2 YYREEE (reference sequence). With 4 bases clipped from V and 5 bases from J, the junction kept 6 bases outside the gene matches. CDR3 sequence: CASSLRLAGDEQYF. The DNA of the CDR3 is TGTGCCAGCAGCCTTCGACTAGCGGGTGACGAGCAGTACTTC. Full variable domain (rest looked up from reference TRBV5-4 and TRBJ2-7): ETGVTQSPTHLIKTRGQQVTLRCSSQSGHNTVSWYQQALGQGPQFIFQYYREEENGRGNFPPRFSGLQFPNYSSELNVNALELDDSALYLCASSLRLAGDEQYFGPGTRLTVT.

This chain uses TRBV9 with TRBJ2-1; 9 bases are shared with TRBD2. Germline V CDR1 and CDR2: SGDLS, YYNGEE. After removal of 0 bases from V and 10 bases from J, the junction contained 11 bases not matched to a gene. This CDR3 has 16 residues. CDR3 bases: TGTGCCAGCAGCGTAGCTGGGACTAGCATGCAGGACGAGCAGTTCTTC. It is translated as CASSVAGTSMQDEQFF.

The V and J genes are TRBV27 and TRBJ1-4; no reliable D call. V shed 3 bases and J shed 5 bases, with 4 bases lying between them. Germline V CDR1 and CDR2: MNHEY, SMNVEV (reference sequence). CDR3 length equals 12 residues. The CDR3 nucleotides are TGTGCCAGCAGTTTCCTCAATGAAAAACTGTTTTTT. Its protein product is CASSFLNEKLFF.

The gene calls are TRBV2 and TRBJ2-7; 9 nucleotides align to TRBD2. The trim removed 4 bases at V and 3 bases at J, leaving 16 bases unmatched. Germline values: CDR1 SNHLY, CDR2 FYNNEI. This CDR3 spans 18 amino acids. The CDR3: CASSGQSGLGLAHYEQYF. In DNA form, the CDR3 reads TGTGCCAGCAGTGGACAGAGCGGTCTCGGACTAGCGCACTACGAGCAGTACTTC.

This sequence joins TRBV6-1 and TRBJ1-5, with 8 bases aligning to TRBD1. The V gene end was trimmed by 3 bases and the J gene end by 9 bases; junction bases not matched to a gene: 4. Germline lookup yields CDR1 MNHNS and CDR2 SASEGT. The CDR3 is 13 residues long. The CDR3 here is CASSEDREWPQHF. The CDR3 bases are TGTGCCAGCAGTGAGGACAGGGAATGGCCCCAGCATTTT.

The V and J genes are TRBV30 and TRBJ1-1; TRBD1 might be the D (6 bases). Germline assignment: CDR1 GTSNPN and CDR2 SVGIG (reference sequence). The CDR3 contains 12 residues. The germline V and J ends were trimmed by 3 bases and 8 bases, with 13 bases remaining between them. CDR3 amino acids: CAWSPNRDEAFF. Here the CDR3 DNA reads TGTGCCTGGAGCCCCAACAGGGACGAAGCTTTCTTT.

CDR3 nucleotide sequence: TGTGCCAGCAGCTTGGGGGGGGATGAGCAGTTCTTC. Translating it yields CASSLGGDEQFF. The chain has TRBV27 and TRBJ2-1, with 7 bases identical to TRBD2. This CDR3 has 12 residues. The germline V gene encodes CDR1 MNHEY and CDR2 SMNVEV (reference sequence). Germline trimming cut 6 bases from V and 8 bases from J; bases unmatched to any gene: 4.

Only a few counts were recorded for this clone. The chain carries TRBV7-6 and TRBJ1-1, with a possible D match to TRBD1 (6 bases). Per germline, CDR1 SGHVS and CDR2 FNYEAQ. The length of the CDR3 is 13 residues. V lost 0 bases to trimming and J lost 7 bases, with 9 bases between them. The DNA for the CDR3 is TGTGCCAGCAGCTTAGCATTGGACAGTGAAGCTTTCTTT. Protein sequence: CASSLALDSEAFF.